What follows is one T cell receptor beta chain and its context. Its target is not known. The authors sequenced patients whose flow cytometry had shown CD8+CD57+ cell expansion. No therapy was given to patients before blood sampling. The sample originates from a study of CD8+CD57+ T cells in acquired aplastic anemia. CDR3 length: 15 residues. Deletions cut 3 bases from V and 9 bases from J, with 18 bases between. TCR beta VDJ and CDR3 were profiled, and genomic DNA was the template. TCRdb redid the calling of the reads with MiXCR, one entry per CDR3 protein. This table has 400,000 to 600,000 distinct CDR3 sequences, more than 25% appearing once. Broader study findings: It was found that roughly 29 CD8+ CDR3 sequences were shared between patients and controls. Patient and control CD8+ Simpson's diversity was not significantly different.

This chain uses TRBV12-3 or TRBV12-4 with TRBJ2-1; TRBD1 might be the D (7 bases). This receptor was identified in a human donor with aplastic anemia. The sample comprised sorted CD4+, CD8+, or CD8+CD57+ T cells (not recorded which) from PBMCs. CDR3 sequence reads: CASSFPVGGGSEQFF. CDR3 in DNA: TGTGCCAGCAGTTTTCCGGTAGGAGGGGGCAGTGAGCAGTTCTTC.